The clone carrying this TCR beta chain has only a few counts. What it binds is not known. The data stem from a study of Ad26.COV2.S vaccination and SARS-CoV-2 variants. Overall study context: Once or twice, 56 days apart, Ad26.COV2.S was delivered intramuscularly.

Measured with immunoSEQ multiplex PCR; TCRdb has only the in-frame clones, and not every one. The table lists 350,000 to 500,000 clones, roughly 90% of them singletons. This sample's treatment: some 20 received Ad26.COV2.S at low or high dose, single or two shots; 5 received placebo; per-sample allocation not given. Sampling took place 63 days after the first vaccine or placebo injection. Study conclusions and caveats: A substantial breadth of spike-specific CD8+ and CD4+ T cell responses after vaccination has been reported. Measurements of TCR breadth and depth may have given underestimates of the total T cell responses.

Trimming cost V 3 bases and J 3 bases, with 10 bases left between them. The CDR3 is 14 residues long. The germline V gene has CDR1 MRHNA and CDR2 SNTAGT. The V and J genes are TRBV6-4 and TRBJ2-3, with a possible D match to TRBD1 (5 bases). The TCR was taken from a person between 18 and 65 years old who received the Ad26.COV2.S COVID-19 vaccine or a placebo. This specimen consisted of peripheral blood, obtained in a trial of Ad26.COV2.S vaccine versus placebo. The CDR3 sequence is CASSETAPTDTQYF. The CDR3 coding sequence is TGTGCCAGCAGTGAGACAGCCCCGACAGATACGCAGTATTTT.